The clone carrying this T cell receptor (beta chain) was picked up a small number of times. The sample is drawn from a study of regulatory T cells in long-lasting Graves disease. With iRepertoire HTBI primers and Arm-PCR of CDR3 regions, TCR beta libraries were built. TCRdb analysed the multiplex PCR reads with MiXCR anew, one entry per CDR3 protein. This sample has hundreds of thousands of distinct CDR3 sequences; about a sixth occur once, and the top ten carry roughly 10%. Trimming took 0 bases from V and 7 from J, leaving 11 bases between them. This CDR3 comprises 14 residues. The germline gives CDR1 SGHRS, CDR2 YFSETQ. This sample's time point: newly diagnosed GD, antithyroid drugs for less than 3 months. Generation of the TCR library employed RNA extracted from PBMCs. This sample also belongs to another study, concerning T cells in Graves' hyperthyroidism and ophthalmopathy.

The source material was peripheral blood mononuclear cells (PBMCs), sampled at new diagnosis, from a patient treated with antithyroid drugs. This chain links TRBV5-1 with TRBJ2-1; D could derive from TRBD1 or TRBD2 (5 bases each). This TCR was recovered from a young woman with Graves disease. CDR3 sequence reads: CASSLAGAWNEQFF. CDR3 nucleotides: TGCGCCAGCAGCTTGGCCGGGGCCTGGAATGAGCAGTTCTTC.